The 26 T cell receptor beta chains below were found in one sample sequenced in a study of cytomegalovirus exposure and HLA in healthy donors. 13 Jbeta primers and 60 Vbeta primers were used for the PCR. Here immunoSEQ multiplex PCR was the method, and the copy in TCRdb shows in-frame clones only, minus some. This table has over 150,000 clones, around four fifths appearing once. The sequenced material came from PBMCs. Receptors were obtained from a woman aged 25-40 years in good health and CMV-seropositive.

The rearrangement joins TRBV9 to TRBJ1-1, with TRBD1 identical over 8 bases. V shed 2 bases and J 6 bases; nucleotides not matched to a gene: 6. This CDR3 spans 14 amino acids. Germline CDR1 and CDR2: SGDLS and YYNGEE. The CDR3 bases are TGTGCCAGCAGCGTGGACAGGGCGGGGGCTGAAGCTTTCTTT. Amino acid sequence: CASSVDRAGAEAFF.

This clone came up a few times. The genes are TRBV28 and TRBJ2-3, with D possibly being TRBD2 (7 bases). There are 14 residues in the CDR3. The germline V and J ends were trimmed by 2 bases and 4 bases, with 10 bases remaining between them. Germline CDR1 and CDR2: MDHEN and SYDVKM. The CDR3 coding sequence is TGTGCCAGCAGTTTACGGGGGGCCTCAGATACGCAGTATTTT. This codes for CASSLRGASDTQYF.

The chain employs TRBV13 and TRBJ2-1; D gene ambiguous. CDR1 PRHDT and CDR2 FYEKMQ come from the germline V gene (reference sequence). This CDR3 is 13 amino acids long. V lost 5 bases to trimming and J lost 9 bases, with 14 bases between them. CDR3 loop: CASSPHRSGEQFF. In DNA, the CDR3 is TGTGCCAGCAGCCCTCATCGGAGTGGTGAGCAGTTCTTC.

This chain joins TRBV28 and TRBJ1-2, with 10 bases identical to TRBD1. J was trimmed by 0 bases and V by 6 bases; bases with no gene match: 4. Germline loops: CDR1 MDHEN, CDR2 SYDVKM. The CDR3 covers 15 residues. CDR3 bases: TGTGCCAGCAGGGTAGGGACAGGGGCTAACTATGGCTACACCTTC. Its protein is CASRVGTGANYGYTF.

The CDR3 loop reads CASSLQRTGGYEQYF. CDR3 sequence (DNA): TGTGCCAGCAGCTTACAAAGAACGGGAGGGTACGAGCAGTACTTC. The rearrangement links TRBV11-2 to TRBJ2-7; 8 nucleotides align to TRBD2. In germline, CDR1 is SGHAT, CDR2 FQNNGV. This CDR3 spans 15 amino acids. V shed 2 bases, J shed 4 bases, and the junction held 7 bases outside the gene matches.

In this sample, this clone turned up a few times. The chain joins TRBV7-9 to TRBJ2-3; 9 nucleotides line up with TRBD2. The CDR3 is 19 residues long. With 0 bases clipped from V and 0 bases from J, the junction kept 10 bases outside the gene matches. Germline lookup yields CDR1 SEHNR and CDR2 FQNEAQ (reference sequence). The CDR3 DNA follows: TGTGCCAGCAGCTTAGCGCTGGTGACTAGCGGAACTAGCACAGATACGCAGTATTTT. This translates into CASSLALVTSGTSTDTQYF. The full variable domain, in which reference TRBV7-9 and TRBJ2-3 provide the parts outside the CDR3, is DTGVSQNPRHKITKRGQNVTFRCDPISEHNRLYWYRQTLGQGPEFLTYFQNEAQLEKSRLLSDRFSAERPKGSFSTLEIQRTEQGDSAMYLCASSLALVTSGTSTDTQYFGPGTRLTVL.

The chain is built from TRBV7-2 and TRBJ2-5; a weak D match, TRBD1 (7 bases). Germline CDR1 reads SGHTA; CDR2 reads FQGNSA. Trimming shortened V by 5 bases and J by 2 bases, and 15 bases separated the two germline ends. This CDR3 has 15 residues. The CDR3 loop is CASSPRQGGQETQYF. DNA of the CDR3: TGTGCCAGCAGCCCACGACAGGGAGGACAAGAGACCCAGTACTTC.

This chain links TRBV7-2 with TRBJ1-5; D is possibly TRBD1 (6 bases). Trimming removed 2 bases at V and 5 bases at J, with 16 bases between. Germline values: CDR1 SGHTA, CDR2 FQGNSA. This CDR3 contains 16 residues. CDR3 nucleotide sequence: TGTGCCAGCAGCTTACCTATTGGACCAGGGGATCAGCCCCAGCATTTT. This translates into CASSLPIGPGDQPQHF.

This chain links TRBV28 with TRBJ1-4, with 8 bases fitting TRBD1. J lost 3 bases, V lost 6 bases, and 3 bases had no gene match. The CDR3 spans 14 residues. In germline, CDR1 is MDHEN, CDR2 SYDVKM. CDR3: CASRAGGPNEKLFF. DNA of the CDR3: TGTGCCAGCAGGGCAGGGGGCCCTAATGAAAAACTGTTTTTT.

Only a few counts were recorded for this clone. The chain has TRBV5-1 and TRBJ2-5; possible D gene TRBD1, 6 bases. Judging by the DNA end, TRBJ2-7 fits better; the J call may be wrong. The V gene's germline CDR1 is SGHRS and CDR2 YFSETQ. The CDR3 runs to 16 residues. The CDR3 loop is CASSSERQANSYEQYF. The CDR3 region has the DNA TGCGCCAGCAGCTCGGAACGACAGGCAAACTCCTACGAGCAGTACTTC.

The CDR3 DNA is TGTGCCAGCAGCATCGACAGGAACCCCTCCTACGAGCAGTACTTC. Translated: CASSIDRNPSYEQYF. The genes are TRBV7-2 and TRBJ2-7; possible D gene TRBD1, 6 bases. The CDR3 is made up of 15 amino acids. The germline V gene has CDR1 SGHTA and CDR2 FQGNSA. Trimming cost V 5 bases and J 0 bases, with 14 bases left between them.

The chain recombines TRBV28 with TRBJ2-7; D might be TRBD1 (5 bases). This CDR3 contains 17 residues. V was pared by 6 bases and J by 4 bases, with 25 bases between. The V gene's germline CDR1 is MDHEN and CDR2 SYDVKM. This chain's CDR3 is CASSFDPERQTFYEQYF. CDR3 nucleotide sequence: TGTGCCAGCAGCTTCGACCCAGAGAGACAGACCTTTTACGAGCAGTACTTC.

This clone showed up just once. This chain joins TRBV11-2 and TRBJ1-1; 8 nucleotides line up with TRBD1. Germline-derived CDR1 and CDR2 are SGHAT and FQNNGV. The CDR3 has 12 residues. The J segment lost 10 bases and the V segment lost 6 bases, leaving 7 bases of the junction unmatched. CDR3 protein: CASSYGQGVAFF. The CDR3 coding sequence is TGTGCCAGCAGTTACGGACAGGGAGTAGCTTTCTTT.

The chain joins TRBV6-5 to TRBJ2-1; 13 nucleotides line up with TRBD2. The CDR3 loop spans 14 amino acids. Germline CDR1 reads MNHEY; CDR2 reads SVGAGI. V lost 7 bases, J lost 8 bases, and 5 bases stayed unmatched. CDR3 sequence: CASTTSGRAYEQFF. The DNA for the CDR3 is TGTGCCAGCACTACTAGCGGGAGGGCATATGAGCAGTTCTTC.

The V gene is TRBV4-3, the J gene TRBJ2-3; 7 positions agree with TRBD1. The CDR3 totals 17 residues. The J segment lost 2 bases and the V segment lost 0 bases, leaving 8 bases of the junction unmatched. Germline V lookup: CDR1 LGHNA, CDR2 YSLEER. The CDR3 region has the DNA TGCGCCAGCAGCCAAGAGGCCCAGGGGGAACACACAGATACGCAGTATTTT. Translation: CASSQEAQGEHTDTQYF.

For the CDR3, the DNA is TGTGCCAGCAGTTTATCGAGAGCTCAAGAGACCCAGTACTTC. It is translated as CASSLSRAQETQYF. The chain couples TRBV27 to TRBJ2-5; no definite D call. This CDR3 region has 14 residues. The V end lost 0 bases, the J end lost 2 bases, and 7 bases lay between the germline ends. Per germline, CDR1 MNHEY and CDR2 SMNVEV (reference sequence).

This clone has more than one count but fewer than ten. The chain uses TRBV9 and TRBJ2-7; 7 nucleotides align to TRBD2. Germline values: CDR1 SGDLS, CDR2 YYNGEE. The CDR3 has 13 amino acids. V gave up 3 bases and J gave up 2 bases; unmatched junction bases: 2. CDR3 in amino acids: CASSGGGPYEQYF. DNA of the CDR3: TGTGCCAGCAGCGGGGGGGGTCCCTACGAGCAGTACTTC.

V gene TRBV28 combines with J gene TRBJ2-7; 8 positions match TRBD2. Per germline, CDR1 MDHEN and CDR2 SYDVKM. CDR3 length: 14 amino acids. Germline trimming cut 4 bases from V and 3 bases from J; bases unmatched to any gene: 5. The CDR3 spells CASSSTSAYYEQYF. The CDR3 DNA is TGTGCCAGCAGTTCGACTAGCGCATACTACGAGCAGTACTTC.

The chain joins TRBV5-1 to TRBJ2-2, with D unclear. The length of the CDR3 is 14 residues. Germline V gives CDR1 SGHRS, CDR2 YFSETQ. V was shortened by 1 base and J by 7 bases, with 11 bases between the two germline ends. CDR3 residues: CASSLTEYGGELFF. Here the CDR3 DNA reads TGCGCCAGCAGCTTGACCGAGTATGGCGGGGAGCTGTTTTTT.

The CDR3 coding sequence is TGCAGCGGAGGACAGGGCGGAGAGACCCAGTACTTC. Its translation is CSGGQGGETQYF. The genes are TRBV29-1 and TRBJ2-5; TRBD1 agrees at 8 bases. The CDR3 contains 12 residues. V dropped 7 bases and J dropped 4; count of bases not matched to a gene: 5. Germline V lookup: CDR1 SQVTM, CDR2 ANQGSEA. Using reference TRBV29-1 and TRBJ2-5 for the parts outside the CDR3, the full variable domain is SAVISQKPSRDICQRGTSLTIQCQVDSQVTMMFWYRQQPGQSLTLIATANQGSEATYESGFVIDKFPISRPNLTFSTLTVSNMSPEDSSIYLCSGGQGGETQYFGPGTRLLVL.

This chain joins TRBV27 and TRBJ1-2; D perhaps matches TRBD1 (5 bases). CDR1 and CDR2 (germline): MNHEY, SMNVEV (reference sequence). The V end was cut by 6 bases, the J end by 8 bases, with 19 bases between. CDR3 length: 14 amino acids. The CDR3 here is CASSPRDFRRGYTF. The CDR3 region has the DNA TGTGCCAGCAGCCCACGGGACTTCCGTAGGGGCTACACCTTC.

The rearrangement joins TRBV5-4 to TRBJ2-5, with D possibly being TRBD2 (5 bases). This CDR3 spans 13 amino acids. The germline CDR1 and CDR2 sequences are SGHNT and YYREEE (reference sequence). The V end lost 4 bases, the J end lost 2 bases, and 9 bases lay between the germline ends. DNA for the CDR3: TGTGCCAGCAGCCCGGGGTTTCAAGAGACCCAGTACTTC. Translation gives CASSPGFQETQYF.

The chain carries TRBV4-1 and TRBJ2-6; TRBD2 aligns across 7 bases. This CDR3 comprises 17 residues. Germline V CDR1 and CDR2: MGHRA, YSYEKL. The trim removed 4 bases at V and 0 bases at J, leaving 6 bases unmatched. DNA for the CDR3: TGCGCCAGCAGCCCCGGGGGACTAATCTCTGGGGCCAACGTCCTGACTTTC. As protein: CASSPGGLISGANVLTF.

The chain is built from TRBV25-1 and TRBJ2-5; 12 bases fit TRBD2. The CDR3 has 15 residues. With V trimmed by 5 bases and J by 9 bases, 10 bases remained unmatched. The germline gives CDR1 MGHDK, CDR2 SYGVNS. CDR3 loop: CASSQLAGGSEAQYF. The CDR3 nucleotides read TGTGCCAGCAGTCAACTAGCGGGAGGATCTGAGGCCCAGTACTTC.

This chain joins TRBV27 and TRBJ2-2; D not resolved. Deletions cut 3 bases from V and 1 base from J, with 9 bases between. CDR1 and CDR2 (germline): MNHEY, SMNVEV (reference sequence). The CDR3 is made up of 15 amino acids. CDR3 residues: CASSFGDLNTGELFF. In DNA form, the CDR3 reads TGTGCCAGCAGTTTTGGTGACTTGAACACCGGGGAGCTGTTTTTT.

The chain joins TRBV18 to TRBJ2-5; TRBD2 matches 9 bases. The V gene's germline CDR1 is KGHSH and CDR2 LQKENI. After removal of 3 bases from V and 2 bases from J, the junction contained 13 bases not matched to a gene. This CDR3 contains 18 residues. The chain's CDR3 is CASSPGASGDPPQETQYF. The CDR3 region has the DNA TGTGCCAGCTCACCGGGAGCTAGCGGGGATCCCCCACAAGAGACCCAGTACTTC. Full variable domain (rest looked up from reference TRBV18 and TRBJ2-5): NAGVMQNPRHLVRRRGQEARLRCSPMKGHSHVYWYRQLPEEGLKFMVYLQKENIIDESGMPKERFSAEFPKEGPSILRIQQVVRGDSAAYFCASSPGASGDPPQETQYFGPGTRLLVL.